This is a list of T cell receptor beta chains from one sample in a study of shared clonotypes between healthy human individuals. Assay: immunoSEQ multiplex PCR; the TCRdb copy retains only in-frame clones and omits some. The table shows some 2,000,000 clones, with approximately 94% occurring only once. The sequencing sample was made of naive CD8+ T cells sorted from blood. Receptors originate from a man aged 18 to 30 in good health. Both conserved end residues are trimmed from each CDR3. The order of the fields is D gene, J gene, V gene, CDR3 protein. The D gene is left open where the match is weak.

>.|TRBJ1-6|TRBV19
ASSPWAGQRYNSPLH
>.|TRBJ1-2|TRBV5-6
ASSPGGDWGYT
>TRBD1|TRBJ1-5|TRBV28
ASIQDGTGQPQH
>TRBD1|TRBJ2-1|TRBV12-5
ASGLDHPETGDNEQF
>.|TRBJ2-3|TRBV28
ASSLTGNTDTQY
>TRBD1|TRBJ1-1|TRBV6-5
ASRQTGTNTEAF
>.|TRBJ2-3|TRBV5-1
ASSLTGDRADTQY
>.|TRBJ1-2|TRBV6-1
ASSERWGPYGYT
>.|TRBJ2-1|TRBV14
ASSQELRDRQF
>.|TRBJ2-1|TRBV9
ASSPPPGLFDEQF
>.|TRBJ2-3|TRBV15
ATSSPFGTDTQY
>TRBD1|TRBJ2-7|TRBV27
ASSYGQGAYEQY
>.|TRBJ2-7|TRBV19
ASSIDLGDYEQY
>.|TRBJ2-2|TRBV9
ASSVGIWTGELF
>TRBD2|TRBJ2-1|TRBV7-9
ASRGSGRAGHRSYNEQF
>TRBD1|TRBJ1-1|TRBV27
ASKVGQVNTEAF
>.|TRBJ1-1|TRBV6-5
ASSYGGEDTEAF
>.|TRBJ1-2|TRBV9
ASSQSTYLGNYGYT
>.|TRBJ2-7|TRBV21-1
ASSLPASGGSSYEQY
>.|TRBJ2-3|TRBV6-5
ASRLEGGRTDTQY
>TRBD2|TRBJ2-1|TRBV4-3
ASSQGLAGASYNEQF
>TRBD2|TRBJ2-1|TRBV4-1
ASSPSGSISRQF
>TRBD2|TRBJ2-7|TRBV27
ASSIAGGSSYEQY
>TRBD2|TRBJ2-3|TRBV7-3
ASSLFGGDTDTQY
>.|TRBJ2-2|TRBV19
AGRGDTGELF
>.|TRBJ2-2|TRBV7-9
ASSPGNGELF
>.|TRBJ1-6|TRBV11-2
ASSWELNSPLH
>.|TRBJ2-1|TRBV28
ASSLSTERNEQF
>TRBD1|TRBJ1-2|TRBV7-8
ASSLADTGASGYT
>.|TRBJ1-1|TRBV7-8
ASSLGGWNTEAF
>TRBD1|TRBJ1-2|TRBV27
ASSPTGGGANGYT
>.|TRBJ2-7|TRBV27
ASSPVPSLDEQY
>TRBD1|TRBJ1-5|TRBV7-9
ASSFSGGDQPQH
>TRBD2|TRBJ2-1|TRBV6-6
ASTSVASYNEQF
>.|TRBJ1-2|TRBV11-3
ASSFRTSANYGYT